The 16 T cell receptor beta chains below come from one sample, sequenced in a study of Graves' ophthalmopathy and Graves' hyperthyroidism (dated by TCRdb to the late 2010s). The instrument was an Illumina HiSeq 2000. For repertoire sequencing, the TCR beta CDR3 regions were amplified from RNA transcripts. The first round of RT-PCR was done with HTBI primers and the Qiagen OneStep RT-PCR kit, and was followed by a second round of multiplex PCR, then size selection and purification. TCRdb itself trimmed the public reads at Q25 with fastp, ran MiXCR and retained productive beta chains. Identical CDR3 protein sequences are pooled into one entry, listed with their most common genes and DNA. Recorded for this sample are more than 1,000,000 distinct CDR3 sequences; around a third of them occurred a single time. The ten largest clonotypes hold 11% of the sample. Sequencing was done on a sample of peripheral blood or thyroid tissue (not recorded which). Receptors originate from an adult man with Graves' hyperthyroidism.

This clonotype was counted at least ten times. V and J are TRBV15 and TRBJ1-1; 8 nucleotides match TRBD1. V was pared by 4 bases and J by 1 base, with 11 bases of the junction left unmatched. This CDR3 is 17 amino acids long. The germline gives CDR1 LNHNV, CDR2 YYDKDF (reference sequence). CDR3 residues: CATSNTQGAGRNTEAFF. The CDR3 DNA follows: TGTGCCACCAGCAACACTCAGGGGGCAGGTCGGAACACTGAAGCTTTCTTT.

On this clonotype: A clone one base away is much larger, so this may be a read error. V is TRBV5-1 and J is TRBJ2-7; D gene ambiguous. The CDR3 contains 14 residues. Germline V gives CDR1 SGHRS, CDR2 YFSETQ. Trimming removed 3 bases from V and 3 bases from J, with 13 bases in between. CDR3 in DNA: TGCGCCAGCAGCTGGAACCAGAAGTTCTACGAGCAGTACTTC. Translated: CASSWNQKFYEQYF.

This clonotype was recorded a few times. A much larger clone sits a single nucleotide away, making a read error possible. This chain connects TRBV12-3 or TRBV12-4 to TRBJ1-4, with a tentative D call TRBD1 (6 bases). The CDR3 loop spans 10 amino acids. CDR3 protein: CASRGQKLSF. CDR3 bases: TGTGCCAGCCGGGGGCAAAAACTGTCTTTT.

The CDR3 sequence: CASSLGGTPNSPLHF. As DNA, the CDR3 is TGTGCCAGCAGCTTGGGCGGAACCCCCAATTCACCCCTCCACTTT. V gene TRBV5-4 combines with J gene TRBJ1-6; D gene ambiguous. Trimming stripped 0 bases from V and 7 bases from J, with 11 bases between. The V gene's germline CDR1 is SGHNT and CDR2 YYREEE (reference sequence). The CDR3 is 15 amino acids.

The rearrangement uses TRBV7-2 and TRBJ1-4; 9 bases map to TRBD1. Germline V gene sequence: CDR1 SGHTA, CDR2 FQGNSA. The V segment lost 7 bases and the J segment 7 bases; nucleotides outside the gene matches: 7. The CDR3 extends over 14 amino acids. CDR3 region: CASTYRGRGEKLFF. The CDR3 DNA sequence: TGTGCCAGCACCTACAGGGGGCGCGGTGAAAAACTGTTTTTT.

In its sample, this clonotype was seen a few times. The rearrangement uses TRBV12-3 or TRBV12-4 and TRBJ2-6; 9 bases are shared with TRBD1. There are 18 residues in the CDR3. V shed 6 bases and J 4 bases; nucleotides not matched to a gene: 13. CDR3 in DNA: TGTGCCAGCAGCTACAGTCCCGGGACAGGGTCCGGGGCCAACGTCCTGACTTTC. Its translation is CASSYSPGTGSGANVLTF.

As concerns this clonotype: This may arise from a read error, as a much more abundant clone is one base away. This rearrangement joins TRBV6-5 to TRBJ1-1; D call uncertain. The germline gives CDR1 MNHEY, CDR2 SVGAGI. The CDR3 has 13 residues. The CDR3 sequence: CAISFPGSTEAFF. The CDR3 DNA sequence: TGTGCCATCAGTTTCCCTGGGAGCACTGAAGCTTTCTTT.

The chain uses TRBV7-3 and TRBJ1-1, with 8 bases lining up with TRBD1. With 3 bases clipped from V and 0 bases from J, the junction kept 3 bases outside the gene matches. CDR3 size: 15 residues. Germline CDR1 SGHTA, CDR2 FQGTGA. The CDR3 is CASSFGDRLNTEAFF. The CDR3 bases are TGTGCCAGCAGCTTTGGGGACAGGCTGAACACTGAAGCTTTCTTT.

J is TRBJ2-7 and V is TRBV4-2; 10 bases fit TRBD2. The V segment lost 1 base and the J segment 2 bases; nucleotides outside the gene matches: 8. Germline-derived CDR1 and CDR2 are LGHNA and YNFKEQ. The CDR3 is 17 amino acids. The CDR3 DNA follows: TGTGCCAGCAGCCAAGCAGGGACTAGCGTAAGAACCTACGAGCAGTACTTC. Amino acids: CASSQAGTSVRTYEQYF.

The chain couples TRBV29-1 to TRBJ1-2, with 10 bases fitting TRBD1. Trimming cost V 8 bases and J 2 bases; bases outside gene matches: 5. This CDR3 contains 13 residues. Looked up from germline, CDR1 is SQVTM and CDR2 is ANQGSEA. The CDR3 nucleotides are TGCAGCTTTAGGACAGGGGGGAACTATGGCTACACCTTC. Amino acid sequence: CSFRTGGNYGYTF.

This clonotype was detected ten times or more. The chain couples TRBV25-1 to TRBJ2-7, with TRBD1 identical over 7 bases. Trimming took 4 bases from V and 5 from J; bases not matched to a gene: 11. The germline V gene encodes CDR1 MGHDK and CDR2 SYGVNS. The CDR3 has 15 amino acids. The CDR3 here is CASSGGWGQSHEQYF. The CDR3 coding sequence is TGTGCCAGCAGTGGGGGGTGGGGACAGTCCCACGAGCAGTACTTC.

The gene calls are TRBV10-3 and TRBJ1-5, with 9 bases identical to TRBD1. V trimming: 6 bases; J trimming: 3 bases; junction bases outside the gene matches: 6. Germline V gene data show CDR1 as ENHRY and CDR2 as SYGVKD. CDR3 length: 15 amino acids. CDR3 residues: CAISLGQGFNQPQHF. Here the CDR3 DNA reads TGTGCCATCAGCTTAGGACAGGGGTTCAATCAGCCCCAGCATTTT.

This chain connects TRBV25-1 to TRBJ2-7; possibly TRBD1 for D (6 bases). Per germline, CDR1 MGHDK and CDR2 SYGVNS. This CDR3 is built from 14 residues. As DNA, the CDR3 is TGTGCAGGAGGATCCGGGACACCAGCCTACGAGCAGTACTTC. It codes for CAGGSGTPAYEQYF.

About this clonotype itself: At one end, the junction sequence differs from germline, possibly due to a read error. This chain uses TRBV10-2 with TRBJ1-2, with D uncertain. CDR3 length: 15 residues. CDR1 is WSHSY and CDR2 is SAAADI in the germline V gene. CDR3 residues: CASSRAEEANYGHTF. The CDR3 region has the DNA TGTGCCAGCAGTCGTGCCGAGGAAGCTAACTATGGCCACACCTTC.

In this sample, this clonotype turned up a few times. The CDR3, as DNA: TGTGCCGTAGGGACGGGAGAGCAGTACTTC. This translates into CAVGTGEQYF. V and J are TRBV10-3 and TRBJ2-7; D could derive from TRBD1 or TRBD2 (5 bases each). Trimming removed 11 bases from V and 7 bases from J, with 12 bases in between. The CDR3 consists of 10 residues. Germline-derived CDR1 and CDR2 are ENHRY and SYGVKD.

This CDR3 is CSAPKGGTGHDQPQHF. The CDR3 DNA reads as TGCAGTGCTCCGAAGGGGGGGACAGGGCATGATCAGCCCCAGCATTTT. This sequence joins TRBV20-1 and TRBJ1-5; 9 bases agree with TRBD1. Looked up from germline, CDR1 is DFQATT and CDR2 is SNEGSKA (reference sequence). V lost 5 bases to trimming and J lost 5 bases; unmatched junction nucleotides: 13. There are 16 residues in the CDR3.